This T cell receptor beta chain was identified in a study of graft-versus-host responses after intestinal transplantation (dated by TCRdb to the early 2020s). Some background on the complete study: Recipients received multivisceral, liver-intestinal, or isolated intestinal transplants. Anti-thymocyte globulin induction was given to all recipients, followed by maintenance tacrolimus and steroids for about 3 years. Graft-versus-host and host-versus-graft alloreactive T cell clones were tracked in the graft, circulation and bone marrow after intestinal transplantation using bulk TCR-beta CDR3 sequencing. Alloreactive clones were identified by sequencing pre-transplant mixed lymphocyte reaction products and comparing them with unstimulated pre-transplant donor and recipient T cells. The cohort enrolled 20 to 25 intestinal transplant recipients including one retransplant, and a few patients lacking pretransplant specimens were excluded. Donor T cell macrochimerism was defined as a peak of at least 4% donor T cells among recipient peripheral blood mononuclear cells. Rather than being sequenced by the commercial service, samples from a few later patients were sequenced in-house on an Illumina MiSeq and processed with MiXCR. The study at large found these results: Early after transplant, peak levels of circulating GvH clones were found to be associated with declines in HvG clones. Conclusions were limited by the relatively low number and heterogeneity of intestinal transplant patients. GvH clones were detected in recipient bone marrow, and some of these GvH clones were observed earlier in ileal mucosa or blood, consistent with an intestinal mucosal origin. In patients with donor T cell macrochimerism, the allografts had high GvH to HvG T cell clonal ratios.

Details on this clone: No cognate antigen has been identified for it. Base quality data are lacking; no much larger clone is found one base away.

The library was made by the immunoSEQ multiplex PCR assay. For most patients, genomic DNA was subjected to high-throughput TCR-beta CDR3 sequencing by Adaptive Biotechnologies. Per the authors' processing: Adaptive's ImmunoSEQ software was the source of the TCR sequencing data for roughly 19 patients, while a few other patients were processed with MiXCR and VDJtools. Because the origin of CDR3 nucleotide sequences shared between donor and recipient could not be assigned, those sequences were removed. Alloreactive clones required at least 2-fold expansion over unstimulated cells and minimum CFSE-low frequency of 0.002% (template counts) or 0.001% (read counts). Clones detected in sequenced pre-transplant spleen, lymph node, or MLR CFSE-low populations of the donor or recipient were defined as mappable. Cumulative frequency of alloreactive clones was calculated as a percentage of all sequences weighted by copy number. In TCRdb, the immuneACCESS table is reduced to in-frame sequences with V and J assigned. These tables do not hold every clone; where another copy was compared, an unresolved V gene accounts for under half, and the others remain unexplained. Clonal size and the V and J genes are those of that table, whereas D and trimming came from the DNA. The sample table records about 7,700 clones; approximately 97% of these occur just once. Over 0.2% of the sample lies in the top ten.

Blood samples were collected up to 4 times in the first month after transplant and then at least monthly when available. The junction shows trimming of 2 bases on V and 6 bases on J, plus 6 bases between the germline ends. Per the germline V gene, SGHDT is the CDR1 and YYEEEE is the CDR2. The CDR3 has 12 amino acids, counting the end cysteine and phenylalanine. CDR3 DNA only is kept here, 36 bases in frame from base 1. The rearrangement joined TRBV5-6 to TRBJ2-1, with a weak D call of TRBD2 (5 bases match). This TCR was recovered from a human patient who received an intestinal transplant, so some T cells may come from the graft donor. The input for sequencing was PBMCs, taken 23 days after intestinal transplant. The CDR3 in this case is CASSLTSNEQFF. The DNA reads as follows: TGTGCCAGCAGCTTAACTAGCAATGAGCAGTTCTTC. The full variable domain, with segments outside the CDR3 supplied by the reference TRBV5-6 and TRBJ2-1 proteins, appears as DAGVTQSPTHLIKTRGQQVTLRCSPKSGHDTVSWYQQALGQGPQFIFQYYEEEERQRGNFPDRFSGHQFPNYSSELNVNALLLGDSALYLCASSLTSNEQFFGPGTRLTVL.